This T cell receptor beta chain came from a study of cytomegalovirus exposure and HLA in healthy donors. Study results and caveats: In an earlier analysis, most TCR beta V segments were productive about 87% or about 30% of the time. Cytomegalovirus association was listed for around 180 TCR beta chains. Several top significant clusters appeared, in a later analysis, to be linked to common viral pathogens.

The CDR3 sequence is 14 residues long. In germline, CDR1 is LNHDA, CDR2 SQIVND (reference sequence). Deletions cut 5 bases from V and 0 bases from J, with 11 bases between. On this clone itself: The antigen is unknown.

Use of 60 Vbeta and 13 Jbeta primers characterized the PCR. The repertoire was sequenced with immunoSEQ multiplex PCR; TCRdb's copy has only in-frame clones and lacks some. Found here are more than 200,000 clones, about 75% of them singletons; the top ten hold approximately 1.8%. The V gene is TRBV19, the J gene TRBJ2-7; tentative D call: TRBD1 (5 bases). The sequenced material came from PBMCs. This receptor was taken from a male donor in good health and CMV-seronegative. CDR3 sequence (DNA): TGTGCCAGTAGTGAGAAGGGGAACTCCTACGAGCAGTACTTC. As protein: CASSEKGNSYEQYF.